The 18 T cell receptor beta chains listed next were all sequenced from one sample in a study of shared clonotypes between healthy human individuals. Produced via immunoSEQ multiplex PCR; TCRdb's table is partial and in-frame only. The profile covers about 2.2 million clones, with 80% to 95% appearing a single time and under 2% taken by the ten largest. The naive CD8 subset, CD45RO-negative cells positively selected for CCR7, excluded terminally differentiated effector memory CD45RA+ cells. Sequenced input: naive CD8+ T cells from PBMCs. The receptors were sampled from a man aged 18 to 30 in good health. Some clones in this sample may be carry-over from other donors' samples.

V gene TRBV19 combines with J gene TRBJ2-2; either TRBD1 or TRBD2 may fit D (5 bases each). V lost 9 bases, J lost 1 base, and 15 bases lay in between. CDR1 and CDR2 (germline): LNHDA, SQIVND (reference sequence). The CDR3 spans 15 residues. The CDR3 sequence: CASLGRVMNTGELFF. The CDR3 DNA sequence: TGTGCCAGCTTGGGACGGGTGATGAACACCGGGGAGCTGTTTTTT. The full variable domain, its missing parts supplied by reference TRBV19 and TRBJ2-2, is DGGITQSPKYLFRKEGQNVTLSCEQNLNHDAMYWYRQDPGQGLRLIYYSQIVNDFQKGDIAEGYSVSREKKESFPLTVTSAQKNPTAFYLCASLGRVMNTGELFFGEGSRLTVL.

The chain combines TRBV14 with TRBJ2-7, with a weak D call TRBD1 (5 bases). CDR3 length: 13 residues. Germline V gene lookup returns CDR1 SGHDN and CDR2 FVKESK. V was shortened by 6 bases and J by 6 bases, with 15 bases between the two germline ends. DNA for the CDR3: TGTGCCAGCAGTATGCAGGGTTTTTCCGAGCAGTACTTC. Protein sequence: CASSMQGFSEQYF.

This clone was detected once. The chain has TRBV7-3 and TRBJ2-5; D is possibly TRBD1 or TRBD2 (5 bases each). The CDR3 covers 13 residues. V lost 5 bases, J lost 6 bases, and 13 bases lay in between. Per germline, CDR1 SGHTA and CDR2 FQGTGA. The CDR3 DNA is TGTGCCAGCAGCGAGGGGTTGGGGAAGACCCAGTACTTC. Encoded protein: CASSEGLGKTQYF. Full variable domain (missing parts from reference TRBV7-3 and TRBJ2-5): GAGVSQTPSNKVTEKGKYVELRCDPISGHTALYWYRQSLGQGPEFLIYFQGTGAADDSGLPNDRFFAVRPEGSVSTLKIQRTERGDSAVYLCASSEGLGKTQYFGPGTRLLVL.

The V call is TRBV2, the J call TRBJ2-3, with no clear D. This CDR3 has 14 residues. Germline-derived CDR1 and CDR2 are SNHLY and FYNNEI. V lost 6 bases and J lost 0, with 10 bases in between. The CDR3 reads CASSRIPSTDTQYF. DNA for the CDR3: TGTGCCAGCAGCCGGATACCTAGCACAGATACGCAGTATTTT.

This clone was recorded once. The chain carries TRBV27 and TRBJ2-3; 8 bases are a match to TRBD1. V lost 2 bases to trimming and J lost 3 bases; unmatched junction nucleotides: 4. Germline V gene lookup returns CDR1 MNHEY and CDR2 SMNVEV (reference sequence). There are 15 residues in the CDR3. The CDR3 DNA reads TGTGCCAGCAGTTTACCCCGACAGGGGACAGATACGCAGTATTTT. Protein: CASSLPRQGTDTQYF.

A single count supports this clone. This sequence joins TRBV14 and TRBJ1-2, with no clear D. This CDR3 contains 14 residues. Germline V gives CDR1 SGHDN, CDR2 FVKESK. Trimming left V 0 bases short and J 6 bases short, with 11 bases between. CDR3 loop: CASSQDRVVNGYTF. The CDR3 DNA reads TGTGCCAGCAGCCAAGACAGAGTAGTCAATGGCTACACCTTC. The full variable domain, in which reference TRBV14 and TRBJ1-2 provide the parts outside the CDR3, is EAGVTQFPSHSVIEKGQTVTLRCDPISGHDNLYWYRRVMGKEIKFLLHFVKESKQDESGMPNNRFLAERTGGTYSTLKVQPAELEDSGVYFCASSQDRVVNGYTFGSGTRLTVV.

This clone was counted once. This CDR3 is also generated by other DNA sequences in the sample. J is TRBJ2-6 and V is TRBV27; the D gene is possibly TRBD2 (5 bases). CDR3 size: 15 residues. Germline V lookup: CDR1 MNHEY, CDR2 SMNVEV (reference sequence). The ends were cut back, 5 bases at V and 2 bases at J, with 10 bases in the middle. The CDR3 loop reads CASSLIGAGANVLTF. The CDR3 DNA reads TGTGCCAGCAGTCTCATCGGGGCTGGGGCCAACGTCCTGACTTTC. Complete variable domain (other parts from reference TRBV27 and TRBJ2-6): EAQVTQNPRYLITVTGKKLTVTCSQNMNHEYMSWYRQDPGLGLRQIYYSMNVEVTDKGDVPEGYKVSRKEKRNFPLILESPSPNQTSLYFCASSLIGAGANVLTFGAGSRLTVL.

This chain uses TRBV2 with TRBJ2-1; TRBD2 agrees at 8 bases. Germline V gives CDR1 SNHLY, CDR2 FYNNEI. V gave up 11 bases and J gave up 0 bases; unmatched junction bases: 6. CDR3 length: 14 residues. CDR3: CAGLSGSSYNEQFF. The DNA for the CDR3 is TGTGCCGGGTTGAGCGGGAGCTCCTACAATGAGCAGTTCTTC.

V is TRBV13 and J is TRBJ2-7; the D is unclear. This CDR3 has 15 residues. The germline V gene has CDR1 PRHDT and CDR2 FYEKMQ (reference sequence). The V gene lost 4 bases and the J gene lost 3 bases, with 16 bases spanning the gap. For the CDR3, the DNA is TGTGCCAGCAGCTCCCAAGGCCGCTCGGACTACGAGCAGTACTTC. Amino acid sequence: CASSSQGRSDYEQYF.

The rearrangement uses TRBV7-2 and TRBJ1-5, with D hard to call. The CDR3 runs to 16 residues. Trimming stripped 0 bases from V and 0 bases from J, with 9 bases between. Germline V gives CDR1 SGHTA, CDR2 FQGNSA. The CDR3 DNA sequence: TGTGCCAGCAGCTTAGCGGGCGGATATAGCAATCAGCCCCAGCATTTT. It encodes CASSLAGGYSNQPQHF.

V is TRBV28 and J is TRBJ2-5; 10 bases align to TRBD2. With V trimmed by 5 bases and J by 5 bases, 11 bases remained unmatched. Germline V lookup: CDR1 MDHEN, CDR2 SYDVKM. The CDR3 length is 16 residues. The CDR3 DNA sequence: TGTGCCAGCAGTGCCCCCGGGACTAGCGACTGGGAGACCCAGTACTTC. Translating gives CASSAPGTSDWETQYF.

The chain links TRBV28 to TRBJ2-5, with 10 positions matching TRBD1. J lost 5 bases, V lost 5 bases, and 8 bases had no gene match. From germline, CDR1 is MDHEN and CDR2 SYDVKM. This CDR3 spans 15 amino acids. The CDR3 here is CASSADRGRTETQYF. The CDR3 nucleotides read TGTGCCAGCAGTGCTGACAGGGGGCGCACGGAGACCCAGTACTTC.

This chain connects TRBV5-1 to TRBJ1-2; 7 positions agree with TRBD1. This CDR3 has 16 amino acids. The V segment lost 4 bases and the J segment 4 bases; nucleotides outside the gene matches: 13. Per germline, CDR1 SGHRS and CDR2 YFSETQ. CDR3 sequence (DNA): TGCGCCAGCAGCCCCCACCCGGGACAGCTCGTCTATGGCTACACCTTC. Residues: CASSPHPGQLVYGYTF.

CDR3 bases: TGTGCCAGCAGCGTACAGGGGGGTTCGTACAATGAGCAGTTCTTC. It yields the protein CASSVQGGSYNEQFF. The chain links TRBV11-2 to TRBJ2-1; 8 bases map to TRBD1. The CDR3 is 15 residues long. The V gene end was trimmed by 5 bases and the J gene end by 4 bases; junction bases not matched to a gene: 7. The germline V gene encodes CDR1 SGHAT and CDR2 FQNNGV.

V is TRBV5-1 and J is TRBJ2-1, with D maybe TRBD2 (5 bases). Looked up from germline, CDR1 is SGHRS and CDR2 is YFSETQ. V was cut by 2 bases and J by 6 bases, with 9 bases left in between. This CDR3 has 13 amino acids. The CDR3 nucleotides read TGCGCCAGCAGCTTTGGAGGAGTCAATGAGCAGTTCTTC. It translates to CASSFGGVNEQFF.

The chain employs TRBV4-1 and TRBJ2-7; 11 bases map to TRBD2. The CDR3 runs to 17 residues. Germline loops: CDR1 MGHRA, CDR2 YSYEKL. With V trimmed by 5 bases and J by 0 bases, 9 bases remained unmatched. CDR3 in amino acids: CASSTVLTSGSSYEQYF. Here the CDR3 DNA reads TGCGCCAGCAGCACGGTCCTTACTAGCGGGAGCTCCTACGAGCAGTACTTC.

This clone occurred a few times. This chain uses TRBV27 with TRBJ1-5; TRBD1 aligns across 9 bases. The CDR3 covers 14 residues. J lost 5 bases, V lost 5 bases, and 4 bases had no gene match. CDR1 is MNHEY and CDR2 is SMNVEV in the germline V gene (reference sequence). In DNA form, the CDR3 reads TGTGCCAGCAGTATACAGGGGGCGCATCAGCCCCAGCATTTT. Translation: CASSIQGAHQPQHF.

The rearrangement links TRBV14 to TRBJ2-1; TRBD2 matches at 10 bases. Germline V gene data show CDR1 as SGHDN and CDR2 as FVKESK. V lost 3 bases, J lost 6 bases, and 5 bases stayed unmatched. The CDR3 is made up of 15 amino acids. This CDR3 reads CASSHHASGSNEQFF. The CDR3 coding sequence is TGTGCCAGCAGCCATCACGCTAGCGGGAGCAATGAGCAGTTCTTC.